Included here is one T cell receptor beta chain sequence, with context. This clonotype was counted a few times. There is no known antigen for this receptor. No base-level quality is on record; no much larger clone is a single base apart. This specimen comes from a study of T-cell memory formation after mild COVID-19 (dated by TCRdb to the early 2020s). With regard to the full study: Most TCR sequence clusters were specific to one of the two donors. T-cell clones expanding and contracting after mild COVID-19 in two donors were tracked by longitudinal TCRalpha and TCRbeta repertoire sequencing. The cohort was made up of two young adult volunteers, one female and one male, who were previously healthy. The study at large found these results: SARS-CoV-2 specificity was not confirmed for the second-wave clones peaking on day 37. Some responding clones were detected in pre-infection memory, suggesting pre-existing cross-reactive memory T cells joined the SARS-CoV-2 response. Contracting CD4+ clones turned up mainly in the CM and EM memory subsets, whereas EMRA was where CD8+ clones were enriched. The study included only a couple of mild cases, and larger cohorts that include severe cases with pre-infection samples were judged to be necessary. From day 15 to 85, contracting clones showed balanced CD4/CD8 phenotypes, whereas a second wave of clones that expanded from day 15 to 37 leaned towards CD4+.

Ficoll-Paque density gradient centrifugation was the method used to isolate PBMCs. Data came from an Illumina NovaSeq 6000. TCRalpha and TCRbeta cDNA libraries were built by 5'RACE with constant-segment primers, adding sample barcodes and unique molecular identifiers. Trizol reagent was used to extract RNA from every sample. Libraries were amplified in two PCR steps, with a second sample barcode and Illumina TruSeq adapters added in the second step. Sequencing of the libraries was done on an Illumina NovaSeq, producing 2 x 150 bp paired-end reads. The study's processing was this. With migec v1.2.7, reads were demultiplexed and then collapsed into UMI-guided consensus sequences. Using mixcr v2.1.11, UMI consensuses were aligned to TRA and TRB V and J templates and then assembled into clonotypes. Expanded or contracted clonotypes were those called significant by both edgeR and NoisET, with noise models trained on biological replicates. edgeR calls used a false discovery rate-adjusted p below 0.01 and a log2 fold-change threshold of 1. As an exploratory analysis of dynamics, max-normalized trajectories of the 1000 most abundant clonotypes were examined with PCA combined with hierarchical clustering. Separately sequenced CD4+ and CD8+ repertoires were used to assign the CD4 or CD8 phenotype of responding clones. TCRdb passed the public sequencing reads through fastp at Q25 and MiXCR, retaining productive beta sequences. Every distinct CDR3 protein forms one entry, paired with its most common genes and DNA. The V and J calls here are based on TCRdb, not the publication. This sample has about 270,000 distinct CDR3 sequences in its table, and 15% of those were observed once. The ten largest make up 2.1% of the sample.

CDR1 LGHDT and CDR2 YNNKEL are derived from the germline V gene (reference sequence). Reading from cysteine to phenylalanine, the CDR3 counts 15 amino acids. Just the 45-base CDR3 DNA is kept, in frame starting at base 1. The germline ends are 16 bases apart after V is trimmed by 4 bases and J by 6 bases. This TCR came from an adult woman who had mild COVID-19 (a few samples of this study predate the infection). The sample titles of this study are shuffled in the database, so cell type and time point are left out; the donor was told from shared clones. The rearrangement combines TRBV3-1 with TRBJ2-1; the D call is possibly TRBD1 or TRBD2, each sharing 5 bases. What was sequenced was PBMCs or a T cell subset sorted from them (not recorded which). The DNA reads TGTGCCAGCAGCCGCACCATGGGGGATGGCAATGAGCAGTTCTTC. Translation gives CASSRTMGDGNEQFF.